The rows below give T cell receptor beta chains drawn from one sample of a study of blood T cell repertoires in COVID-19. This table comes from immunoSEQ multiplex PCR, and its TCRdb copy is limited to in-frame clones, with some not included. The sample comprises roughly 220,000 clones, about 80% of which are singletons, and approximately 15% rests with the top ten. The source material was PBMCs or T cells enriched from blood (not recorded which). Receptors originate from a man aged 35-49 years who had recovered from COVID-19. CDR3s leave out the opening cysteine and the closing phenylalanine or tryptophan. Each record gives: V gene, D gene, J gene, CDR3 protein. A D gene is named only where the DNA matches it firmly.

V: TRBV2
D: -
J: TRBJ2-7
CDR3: ASSAVASAGEQY

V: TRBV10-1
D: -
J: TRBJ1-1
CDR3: ASSESSSLMNTEAF

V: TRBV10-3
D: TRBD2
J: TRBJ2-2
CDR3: AISQSREGGELF

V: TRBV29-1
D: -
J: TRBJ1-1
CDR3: SARRMNTEAF

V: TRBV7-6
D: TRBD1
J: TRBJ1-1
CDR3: ASSSPPSGQASEAF

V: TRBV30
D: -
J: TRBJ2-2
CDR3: AWSEGPANTGELF

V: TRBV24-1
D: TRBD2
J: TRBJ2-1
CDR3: ATSDGDPGLASHEQF

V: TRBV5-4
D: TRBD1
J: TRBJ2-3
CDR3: ASSPDRGLTDTQY

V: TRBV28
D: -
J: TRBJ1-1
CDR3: ASRDPGIEAF

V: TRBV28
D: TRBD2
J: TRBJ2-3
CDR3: ASSFLTSGSTDTQY

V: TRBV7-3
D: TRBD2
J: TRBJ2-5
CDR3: ASSLLVGGQETQY

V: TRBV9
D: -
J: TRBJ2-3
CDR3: ASSVGQGGYMRTDTQY

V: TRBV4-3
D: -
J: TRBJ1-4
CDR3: ASSQGPGTGANWEKLF

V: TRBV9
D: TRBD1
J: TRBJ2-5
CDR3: ASSPRQGAFQETQY

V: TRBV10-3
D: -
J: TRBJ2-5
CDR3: AISEPGSLKETQY

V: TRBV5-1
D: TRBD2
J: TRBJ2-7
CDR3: ASATSGLAYEQY

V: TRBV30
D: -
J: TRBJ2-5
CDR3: AWSVVLRQETQY

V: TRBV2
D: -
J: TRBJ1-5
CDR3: ASSPTGGHQPQH

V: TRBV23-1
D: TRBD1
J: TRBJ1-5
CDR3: ASSRGDRENQPQH

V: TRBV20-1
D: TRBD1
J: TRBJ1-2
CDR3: SASGGQGNYGYT

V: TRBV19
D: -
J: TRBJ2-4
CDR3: ASSIGTGLDIQY

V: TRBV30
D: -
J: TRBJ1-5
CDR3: AWSVGTVNQPQH

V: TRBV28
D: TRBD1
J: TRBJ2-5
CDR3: ASTEQGASETQY

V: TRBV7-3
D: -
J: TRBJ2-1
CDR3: ASSLGPGSSYNEQF

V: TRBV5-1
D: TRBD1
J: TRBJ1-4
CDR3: ASSLGTGGEKLF

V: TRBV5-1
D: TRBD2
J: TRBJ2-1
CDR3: ASSLDTSGYNEQF

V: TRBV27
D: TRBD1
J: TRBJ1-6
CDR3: ASSRGQGLNSPLH

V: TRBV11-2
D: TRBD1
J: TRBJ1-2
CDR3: ASRPGGFYGYT

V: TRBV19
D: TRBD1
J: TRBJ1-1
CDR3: ASRVGQGAEAF

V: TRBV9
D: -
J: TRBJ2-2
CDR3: ASSVDIRLSGGELF

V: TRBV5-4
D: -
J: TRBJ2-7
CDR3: ASSLGQGRSYEQY

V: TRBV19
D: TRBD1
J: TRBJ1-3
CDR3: ASPGTAGNTIY

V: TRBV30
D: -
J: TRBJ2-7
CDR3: ACLETGEQY

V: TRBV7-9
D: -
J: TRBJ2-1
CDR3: ASSPTSLFGGEQF

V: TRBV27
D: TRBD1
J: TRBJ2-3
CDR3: ASSFLDRSYTQY

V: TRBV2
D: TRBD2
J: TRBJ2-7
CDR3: ASRTSESYEQY

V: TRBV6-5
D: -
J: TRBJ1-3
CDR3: ASSYRELGNTIY

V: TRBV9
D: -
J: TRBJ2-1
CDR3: ASSVIGSSIYNEQF

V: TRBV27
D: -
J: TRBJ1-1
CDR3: ASSLNSAGAAF

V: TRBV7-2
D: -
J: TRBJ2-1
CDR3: ASSPPGGSSYNEQF

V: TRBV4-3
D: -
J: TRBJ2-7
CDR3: ASSQYGQTDYEQY

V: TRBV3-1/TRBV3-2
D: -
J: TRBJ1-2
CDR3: ASSSPGGNYGYT

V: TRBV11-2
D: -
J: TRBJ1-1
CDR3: ASSLSRPNTEAF

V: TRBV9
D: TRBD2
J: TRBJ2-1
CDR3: ASSGLGGRGTYNEQF

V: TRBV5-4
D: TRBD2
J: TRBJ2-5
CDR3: ASSPWGGETQY

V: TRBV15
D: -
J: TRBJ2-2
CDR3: ATSPYRNTGELF

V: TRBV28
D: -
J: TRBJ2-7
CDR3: ASSSQGSTLYEQY

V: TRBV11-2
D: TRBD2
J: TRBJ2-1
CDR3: ASSFGDLAGFLNEQF

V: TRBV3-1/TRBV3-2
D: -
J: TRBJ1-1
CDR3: ASSQGHGGVNTEAF

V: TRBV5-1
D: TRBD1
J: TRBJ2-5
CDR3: ASRPTGSEETQY

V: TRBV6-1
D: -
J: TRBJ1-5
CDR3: ASSEEGKQANQPQH

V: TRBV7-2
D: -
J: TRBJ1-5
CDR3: ASSSTGYNQPQH

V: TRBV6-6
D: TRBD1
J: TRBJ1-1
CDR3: ASRTRRTGNTEAF

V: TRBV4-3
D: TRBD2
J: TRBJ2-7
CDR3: ASSQLAGGSYEQY

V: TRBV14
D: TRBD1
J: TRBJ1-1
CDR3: ASSAQGALATEAF